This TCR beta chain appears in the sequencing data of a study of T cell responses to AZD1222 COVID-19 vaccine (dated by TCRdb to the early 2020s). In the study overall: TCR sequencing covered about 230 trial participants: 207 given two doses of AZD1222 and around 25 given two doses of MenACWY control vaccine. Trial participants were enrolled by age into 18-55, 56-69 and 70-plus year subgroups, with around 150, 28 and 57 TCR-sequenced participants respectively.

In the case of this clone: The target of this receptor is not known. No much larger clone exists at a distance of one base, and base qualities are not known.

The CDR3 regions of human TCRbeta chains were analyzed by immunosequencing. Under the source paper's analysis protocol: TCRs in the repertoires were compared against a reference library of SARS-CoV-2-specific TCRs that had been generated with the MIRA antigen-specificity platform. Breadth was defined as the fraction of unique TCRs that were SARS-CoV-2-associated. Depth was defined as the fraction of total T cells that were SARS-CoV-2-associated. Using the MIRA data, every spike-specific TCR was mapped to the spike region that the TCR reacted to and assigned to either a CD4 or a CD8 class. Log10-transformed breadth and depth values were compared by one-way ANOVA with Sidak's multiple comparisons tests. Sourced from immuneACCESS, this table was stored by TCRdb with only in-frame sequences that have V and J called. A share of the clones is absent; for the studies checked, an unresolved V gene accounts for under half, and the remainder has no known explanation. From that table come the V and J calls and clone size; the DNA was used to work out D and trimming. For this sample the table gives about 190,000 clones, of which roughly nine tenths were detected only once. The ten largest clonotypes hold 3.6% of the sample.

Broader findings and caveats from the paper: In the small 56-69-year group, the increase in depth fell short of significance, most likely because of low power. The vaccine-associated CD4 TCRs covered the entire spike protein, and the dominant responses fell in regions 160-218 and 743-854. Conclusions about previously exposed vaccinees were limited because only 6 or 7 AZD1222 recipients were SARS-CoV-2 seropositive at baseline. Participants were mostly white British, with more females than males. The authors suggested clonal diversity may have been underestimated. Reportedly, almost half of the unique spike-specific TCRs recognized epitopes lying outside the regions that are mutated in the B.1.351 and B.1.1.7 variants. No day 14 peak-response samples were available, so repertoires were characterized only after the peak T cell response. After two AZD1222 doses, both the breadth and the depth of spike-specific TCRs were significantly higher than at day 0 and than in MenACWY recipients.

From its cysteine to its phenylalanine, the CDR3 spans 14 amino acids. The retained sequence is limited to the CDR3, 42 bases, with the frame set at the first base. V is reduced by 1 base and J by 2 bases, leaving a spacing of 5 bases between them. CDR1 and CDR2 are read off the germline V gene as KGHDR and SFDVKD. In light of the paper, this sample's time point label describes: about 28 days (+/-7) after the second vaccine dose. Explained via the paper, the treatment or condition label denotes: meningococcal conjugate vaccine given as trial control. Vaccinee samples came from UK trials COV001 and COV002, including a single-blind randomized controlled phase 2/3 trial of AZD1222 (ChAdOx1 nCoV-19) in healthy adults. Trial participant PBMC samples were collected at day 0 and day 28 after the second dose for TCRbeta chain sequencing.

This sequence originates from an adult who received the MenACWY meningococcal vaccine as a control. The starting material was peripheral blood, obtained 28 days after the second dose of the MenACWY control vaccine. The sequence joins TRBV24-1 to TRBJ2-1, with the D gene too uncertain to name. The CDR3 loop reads CATSDLRTYNEQFF. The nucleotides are TGTGCCACCAGTGATTTACGGACCTACAATGAGCAGTTCTTC.